These T cell receptor beta chains were read from a single sample in a study of CD8 T cells in Susac syndrome. MiXCR, applied by TCRdb to the immunoSEQ multiplex PCR reads, yields one record per CDR3 protein. The sample gives about 300,000 distinct CDR3 sequences, approximately 84% of which show up once; around 0.12% is in the top ten. Specimen: CD8+ T cells from PBMCs. These receptors were obtained from a human donor with multiple sclerosis. The CDR3 runs from the conserved cysteine through the conserved F or W. A D gene is named only where the DNA matches it firmly. The listing skips clone size in some rows; elsewhere it reads once, few, many or a size class.

-	TRBD2	TRBV7-3	TRBJ2-7	TGTGCCAGCAGCTTAACAGCGGGAGCCCCCTACGAGCAGTACTTC	CASSLTAGAPYEQYF
-	-	TRBV9	TRBJ2-1	TGTGCCAGCAGCCCAATCGTGTCGCGGCGCGACCTCGGGGAGCAGTTCTTC	CASSPIVSRRDLGEQFF
few	-	TRBV6-6	TRBJ2-7	TGTGCCAGCAGTTACACCCGCGAGCAGTACTTC	CASSYTREQYF
-	TRBD1	TRBV27	TRBJ1-2	TGTGCCAGCAGTCCACAACCCGACAGGGATGGCTACACCTTC	CASSPQPDRDGYTF
-	TRBD2	TRBV27	TRBJ2-1	TGTGCCAGCAGTTTACTTAGCGGGAGCCCCGTAGGTGAGCAGTTCTTC	CASSLLSGSPVGEQFF
-	-	TRBV28	TRBJ2-3	TGTGCCAGCAGTTCGGTGAAAGATACGCAGTATTTT	CASSSVKDTQYF
once	-	TRBV10-2	TRBJ1-2	TGCGCCAGCAGTGGACCTAGGACGCCGGGTGGCTACACCTTC	CASSGPRTPGGYTF
-	-	TRBV7-6	TRBJ1-5	TGTGCCAGCAGCTTATGCGGCAGGGGACTTAATCAGCCCCAGCATTTT	CASSLCGRGLNQPQHF
-	-	TRBV6-1	TRBJ1-6	TGTGCCAGCAGTGAATACAGCTCGGGACGGGTAGATTCACCCCTCCACTTT	CASSEYSSGRVDSPLHF
-	-	TRBV7-2	TRBJ2-3	TGTGCCAGCAGCTCCTCAAGGGCAGCCAGCACAGATACGCAGTATTTT	CASSSSRAASTDTQYF
-	TRBD2	TRBV19	TRBJ2-7	TGTGCCAGTAGCCCTTCCGGGACTAGCGGGAGTTACGAGCAGTACTTC	CASSPSGTSGSYEQYF
-	TRBD1	TRBV27	TRBJ2-7	TGTGCCAGCAGTTCTAGGGGACAGGGGCCAGATTACGAGCAGTACTTC	CASSSRGQGPDYEQYF
-	-	TRBV5-6	TRBJ1-4	TGTGCCAGCAGCTCTCCTACGGGGCACGCTAATGAAAAACTGTTTTTT	CASSSPTGHANEKLFF
-	-	TRBV12-3/TRBV12-4	TRBJ1-5	TGTGCCAGCAGTTTCCCCGCCGAGTTTCAGCCCCAGCATTTT	CASSFPAEFQPQHF
-	TRBD1	TRBV19	TRBJ2-1	TGTGCCAGTAGTATAGATTTGGAGACAGGGGCGGATCATGAGCAGTTCTTC	CASSIDLETGADHEQFF
-	TRBD1	TRBV6-1	TRBJ2-1	TGTGCCAGCAGTCCACAGGGGGGACGGAGCTCCTACAATGAGCAGTTCTTC	CASSPQGGRSSYNEQFF
-	-	TRBV7-2	TRBJ2-7	TGTGCCAGCAGCCCCCGATCTATAGAGTGGGAGCAGTACTTC	CASSPRSIEWEQYF
-	-	TRBV28	TRBJ2-7	TGTGCCAGCAGTCACCCGAGGGTGGGACCATTCCACTACGAGCAGTACTTC	CASSHPRVGPFHYEQYF
-	-	TRBV4-1	TRBJ2-1	TGCGCCAGCAGCCAAGGCGGGCGCAACAATGAGCAGTTCTTC	CASSQGGRNNEQFF
-	TRBD2	TRBV10-3	TRBJ2-7	TGTGCCATCAGTGAGTCATCCAGCGGGAGATCCCACGAGCAGTACTTC	CAISESSSGRSHEQYF
-	-	TRBV5-4	TRBJ2-7	TGTGCCAGCAGCTTTGAACTAGAGGACGAGCAGTACTTC	CASSFELEDEQYF
-	-	TRBV7-9	TRBJ1-1	TGTGCCAGCAGCCATTCCGGGCCCCAAAGCACTGAAGCTTTCTTT	CASSHSGPQSTEAFF
-	TRBD1	TRBV7-9	TRBJ1-1	TGTGCCAGCAGCTATAGGGCGGGACAGGGACCTGAAGCTTTCTTT	CASSYRAGQGPEAFF
-	-	TRBV27	TRBJ1-5	TGTGCCAGCAGTTTAAGGTTAAGGAGCAATCAGCCCCAGCATTTT	CASSLRLRSNQPQHF
-	-	TRBV7-9	TRBJ2-7	TGTGCCAGCACCATAGGGATTTCCTACGAGCAGTACTTC	CASTIGISYEQYF
-	TRBD1	TRBV11-2	TRBJ2-1	TGTGCCAGCAGCACTCCGCAGGGGGCACACACACACAATGAGCAGTTCTTC	CASSTPQGAHTHNEQFF